This T cell receptor (beta chain) was captured by sequencing in a study of T cells expressing NK-cell markers. Overall study: Cells sorted as CD3+CD56+NKG2C+, CD3+CD56+NKG2C- and CD3+CD56-NKG2C+ T cells supplied the TCR beta repertoires.

General study points: Leadership of the CD3+CD56-NKG2C+ fraction also belonged to these clonotypes in several donors.

TCRdb re-analyzed the 5' RACE reads; it lists each CDR3 protein once, without DNA. The sample has 500,000 or so distinct CDR3 sequences. The CDR3 totals 15 residues. Germline V gene data show CDR1 as DFQATT and CDR2 as SNEGSKA (reference sequence). For this clonotype: As yet, its antigen is unknown.

Sequencing input: blood T cells: a sorted CD56 or NKG2C T cell subset, CD4+ or CD8+ T cells, or bulk PBMC T cells (not recorded which). The chain recombines TRBV20-1 with TRBJ2-3; TCRdb proposes TRBD2, but this gene call is untestable without DNA. The TCR sequence derives from a man younger than 35 in good health. CDR3: CSASEASGTWDTQYF.